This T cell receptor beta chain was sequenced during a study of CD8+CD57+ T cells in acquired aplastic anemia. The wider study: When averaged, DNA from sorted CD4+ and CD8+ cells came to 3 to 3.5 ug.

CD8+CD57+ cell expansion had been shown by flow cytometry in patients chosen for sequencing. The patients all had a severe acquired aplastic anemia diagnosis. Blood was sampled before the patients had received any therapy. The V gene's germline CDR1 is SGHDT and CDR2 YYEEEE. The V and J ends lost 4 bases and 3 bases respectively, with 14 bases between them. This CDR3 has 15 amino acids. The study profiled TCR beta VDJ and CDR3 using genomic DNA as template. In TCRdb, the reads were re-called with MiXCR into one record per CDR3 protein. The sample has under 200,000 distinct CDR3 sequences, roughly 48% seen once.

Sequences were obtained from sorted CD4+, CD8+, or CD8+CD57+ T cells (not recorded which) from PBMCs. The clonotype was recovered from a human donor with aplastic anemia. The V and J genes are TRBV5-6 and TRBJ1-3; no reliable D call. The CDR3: CASSPLGWGGNTIYF. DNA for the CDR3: TGTGCCAGCAGCCCGTTGGGGTGGGGTGGAAACACCATATATTTT.